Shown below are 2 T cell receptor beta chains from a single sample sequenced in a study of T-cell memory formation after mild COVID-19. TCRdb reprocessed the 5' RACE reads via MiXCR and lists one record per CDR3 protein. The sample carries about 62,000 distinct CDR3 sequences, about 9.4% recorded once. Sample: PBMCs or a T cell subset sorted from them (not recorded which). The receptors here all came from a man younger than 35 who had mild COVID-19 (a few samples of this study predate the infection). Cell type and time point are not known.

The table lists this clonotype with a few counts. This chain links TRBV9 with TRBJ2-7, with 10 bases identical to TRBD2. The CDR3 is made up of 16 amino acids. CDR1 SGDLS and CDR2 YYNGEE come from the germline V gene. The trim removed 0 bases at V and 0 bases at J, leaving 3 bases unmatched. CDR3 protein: CASSVDSGGLSYEQYF. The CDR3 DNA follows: TGTGCCAGCAGCGTAGATAGCGGGGGGCTCTCCTACGAGCAGTACTTC.

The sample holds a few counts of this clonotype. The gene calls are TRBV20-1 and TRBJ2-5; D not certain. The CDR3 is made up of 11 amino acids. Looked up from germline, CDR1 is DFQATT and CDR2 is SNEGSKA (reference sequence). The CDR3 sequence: CSSDPQETQYF. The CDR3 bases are TGCAGCTCCGACCCCCAAGAGACCCAGTACTTC.